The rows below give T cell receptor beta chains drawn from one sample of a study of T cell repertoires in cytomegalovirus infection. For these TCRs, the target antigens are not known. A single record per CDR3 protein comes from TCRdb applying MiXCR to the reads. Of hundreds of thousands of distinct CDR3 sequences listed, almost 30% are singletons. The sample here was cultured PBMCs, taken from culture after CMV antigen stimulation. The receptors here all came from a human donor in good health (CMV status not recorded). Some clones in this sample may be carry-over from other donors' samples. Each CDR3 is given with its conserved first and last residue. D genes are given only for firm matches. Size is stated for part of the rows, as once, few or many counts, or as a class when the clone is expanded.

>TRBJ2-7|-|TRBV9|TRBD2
TGTGCCAGCAGCCCGTTCACTAGCGGGAGGGCTCACGAGCAGTACTTC
CASSPFTSGRAHEQYF
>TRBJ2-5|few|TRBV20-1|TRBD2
TGCAGTGCTAGGGGGCTAGCGGGTCTACAAGAGACCCAGTACTTC
CSARGLAGLQETQYF
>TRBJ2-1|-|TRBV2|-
TGTGCCAGCAGTGAACGGGCGGGGTATAATGAGCAGTTCTTC
CASSERAGYNEQFF
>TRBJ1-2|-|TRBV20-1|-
TGCAGTGCTAGCCCCACGGGATACTATGGCTACACCTTC
CSASPTGYYGYTF
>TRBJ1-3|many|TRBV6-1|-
TGTGCCAGCAGTGTGCCGACTGGGATCGGCAGAGTCGCTGGAAACACCATATATTTT
CASSVPTGIGRVAGNTIYF
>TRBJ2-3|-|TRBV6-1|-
TGTGCCAGCAGTGAATCGGGGGATACGCAGTATTTT
CASSESGDTQYF
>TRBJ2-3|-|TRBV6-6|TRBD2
TGTGCCACATCACATCTAGCGGGAGAAACAGATACGCAGTATTTT
CATSHLAGETDTQYF
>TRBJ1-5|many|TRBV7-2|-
TGTGCCAGCAGCTTAGAGGCCAATGAAATATGGCCCCAGCATTTT
CASSLEANEIWPQHF
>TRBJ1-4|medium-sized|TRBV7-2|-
TGTGCCAGCAGCCTCAGGACGGGGAATGAAAAACTGTTTTTT
CASSLRTGNEKLFF
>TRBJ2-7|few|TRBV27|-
TGTGCCAGCAGTCCTCCCGTCACGGGTGGGGAGCAGTACTTC
CASSPPVTGGEQYF
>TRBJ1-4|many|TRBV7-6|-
TGTGCCAGCAGCTTACAAGGGACTAATGAAAAACTGTTTTTT
CASSLQGTNEKLFF
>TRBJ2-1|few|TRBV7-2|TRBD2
TGTGCCAGCAGCTTAGGTTGGACTAGTTACAATGAGCAGTTCTTC
CASSLGWTSYNEQFF
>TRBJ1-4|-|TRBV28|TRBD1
TGTGCCAGCAGTTTAAGACTCATGACAGGGATATTCGCTAATGAAAAACTGTTTTTT
CASSLRLMTGIFANEKLFF
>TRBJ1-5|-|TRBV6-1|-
TGTGCCAGCAGCCCTTTTTTGCAGCCCCAGCATTTT
CASSPFLQPQHF
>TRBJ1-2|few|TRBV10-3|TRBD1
TGTGCCATCAGTGAGGGACAGGGGGCGGAGGGCTACACCTTC
CAISEGQGAEGYTF
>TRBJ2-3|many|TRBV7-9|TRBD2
TGTGCCAGCAGGCCTAGCGGGAGCACAGATACGCAGTATTTT
CASRPSGSTDTQYF
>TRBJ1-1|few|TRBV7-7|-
TGTGCCAGCAGCCCACCACAGGGACCGAACACTGAAGCTTTCTTT
CASSPPQGPNTEAFF
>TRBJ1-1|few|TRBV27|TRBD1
TGTGCCAGCAGTTCCCGACAGGGAGGGGGCACTGAAGCTTTCTTT
CASSSRQGGGTEAFF
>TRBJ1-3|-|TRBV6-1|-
TGTGCCAGGTTCTTAAGGACAGCGCTATCTGGAAACACCATATATTTT
CARFLRTALSGNTIYF
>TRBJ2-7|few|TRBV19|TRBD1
TGTGCCAGTAGTATCGGGACAGGTTTTGAAGGCGAGCAGTACTTC
CASSIGTGFEGEQYF
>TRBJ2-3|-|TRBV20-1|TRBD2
TGCAGTGCTGCCTTCCCTAGCGGGAGGGCGGCAGATACGCAGTATTTT
CSAAFPSGRAADTQYF
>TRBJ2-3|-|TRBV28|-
TGTGCCAGCAGTTTTGTGGCGGGAGATACGCAGTATTTT
CASSFVAGDTQYF
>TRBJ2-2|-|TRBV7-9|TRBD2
TGTGCCAGCAGCCCGCAGACTAGCGCCGGGGAGCTGTTTTTT
CASSPQTSAGELFF
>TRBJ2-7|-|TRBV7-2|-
TGTGCCAGCAGTCCGGACCGCCCTTCCGAGCAGTACTTC
CASSPDRPSEQYF
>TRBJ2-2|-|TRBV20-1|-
TGCAGTGCTTACAGGGCCGCGAACACCGGGGAGCTGTTTTTT
CSAYRAANTGELFF
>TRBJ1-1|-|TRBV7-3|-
TGTGCCAGCAGCTTTCAGGGTGGTGAAGCTTTCTTT
CASSFQGGEAFF
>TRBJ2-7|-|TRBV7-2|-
TGTGCCAGCAGCTTAAGGGGACAACGATTCTACGAGCAGTACTTC
CASSLRGQRFYEQYF
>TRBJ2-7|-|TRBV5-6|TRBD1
TGTGCCAGCAGCCCTGTTCCGGGCTGGACAGGGGTGTCGGGAGTTCCTTTCTACGAGCAGTACTTC
CASSPVPGWTGVSGVPFYEQYF